One and the same sample provided the 16 T cell receptor beta chains below, sequenced in a study of shared clonotypes between healthy human individuals. Naive CD8 cells comprised CD45RO-negative, CCR7-positively selected cells, excluding terminally differentiated effector memory CD45RA+ cells. The data were produced by immunoSEQ multiplex PCR, yet TCRdb's version contains in-frame clones alone and is incomplete. The profile shows some 2 million clones, about 95% of them singletons. Specimen: naive CD8+ T cells sorted from blood. These receptors were collected from a man in his late teens or twenties in good health.

The CDR3 sequence is CASNGGDSGNTIYF. In DNA, the CDR3 is TGTGCCAGCAACGGGGGGGACTCTGGAAACACCATATATTTT. This chain uses TRBV9 with TRBJ1-3; weak D call: TRBD1 (5 bases). The CDR3 sequence is 14 residues long. The germline V and J ends were trimmed by 6 bases and 0 bases, with 10 bases remaining between them. CDR1 SGDLS and CDR2 YYNGEE come from the germline V gene.

The chain carries TRBV5-1 and TRBJ2-3; the match to TRBD2 covers 10 bases. CDR3 length equals 15 residues. Trimming cost V 8 bases and J 7 bases; bases outside gene matches: 13. Per germline, CDR1 SGHRS and CDR2 YFSETQ. CDR3 amino acids: CASTPLAGEGNTQYF. CDR3 in DNA: TGCGCCAGTACCCCGCTAGCGGGAGAGGGAAATACGCAGTATTTT.

The V and J genes are TRBV27 and TRBJ2-5; 10 bases match TRBD2. The CDR3 loop spans 16 amino acids. V lost 6 bases, J lost 1 base, and 8 bases stayed unmatched. Germline V CDR1 and CDR2: MNHEY, SMNVEV (reference sequence). The CDR3 nucleotides read TGTGCCAGCAGGTTGCATAGCGGGGGGCCCCAAGAGACCCAGTACTTC. Encoded protein: CASRLHSGGPQETQYF.

The CDR3 DNA sequence: TGTGCCAGCAGCATCGGGGCCGGGGGAGGCTACACCTTC. Encoded protein: CASSIGAGGGYTF. This chain connects TRBV13 to TRBJ1-2; a possible D gene is TRBD1 (5 bases). V gave up 5 bases and J gave up 8 bases, with 15 bases separating them. This CDR3 comprises 13 residues. CDR1 PRHDT and CDR2 FYEKMQ come from the germline V gene (reference sequence).

V is TRBV4-3 and J is TRBJ2-1, with TRBD2 matching over 7 bases. The CDR3 runs 18 residues. CDR1 is LGHNA, CDR2 YSLEER, per germline. Trimming removed 0 bases from V and 0 bases from J; junction bases left unmatched: 8. The CDR3 DNA reads TGCGCCAGCAGCCAAGATGGGGGGGTCAGGAGCTCCTACAATGAGCAGTTCTTC. The encoded protein is CASSQDGGVRSSYNEQFF.

The chain combines TRBV6-6 with TRBJ2-3, with a possible D match to TRBD2 (5 bases). Germline-derived CDR1 and CDR2 are MNHNY and SVGAGI (reference sequence). The CDR3 consists of 15 residues. Trimming shortened V by 5 bases and J by 5 bases, and 17 bases separated the two germline ends. The CDR3 loop reads CASSPSPWEQDTQYF. CDR3 in DNA: TGTGCCAGCAGTCCTAGCCCCTGGGAACAAGATACGCAGTATTTT.

The chain couples TRBV7-2 to TRBJ2-3; 9 bases align to TRBD2. J gave up 10 bases and V 3 bases, and 17 bases lay outside the gene matches. Germline-derived CDR1 and CDR2 are SGHTA and FQGNSA. The CDR3 sequence is 17 residues long. The CDR3 coding sequence is TGTGCCAGCAGCTTGGTACATGGTGATAGCGGGGGACTCCCGCAGTATTTT. Protein product: CASSLVHGDSGGLPQYF.

The chain uses TRBV30 and TRBJ2-5; TRBD2 matches 11 bases. The CDR3 covers 14 residues. The J segment lost 4 bases and the V segment lost 1 base, leaving 2 bases of the junction unmatched. Germline V gene data show CDR1 as GTSNPN and CDR2 as SVGIG (reference sequence). CDR3 coding DNA: TGTGCCTGGAGTGCGACTAGCGGGACAGAGACCCAGTACTTC. Protein: CAWSATSGTETQYF.

The gene calls are TRBV4-1 and TRBJ1-3; D is undetermined. The V and J ends lost 8 bases and 3 bases respectively, with 14 bases between them. Germline assignment: CDR1 MGHRA and CDR2 YSYEKL. The length of the CDR3 is 14 residues. The CDR3 sequence: CASGGHSRGNTIYF. The CDR3 DNA reads TGCGCCAGCGGAGGGCACAGTCGTGGAAACACCATATATTTT.

The V gene is TRBV6-6, the J gene TRBJ1-5, with D hard to call. Per germline, CDR1 MNHNY and CDR2 SVGAGI (reference sequence). The CDR3 totals 14 residues. Here the CDR3 reads CASVKERSNQPQHF. The DNA for the CDR3 is TGTGCAAGCGTAAAGGAGCGCAGCAATCAGCCCCAGCATTTT.

The chain recombines TRBV30 with TRBJ2-2; D gene unclear. CDR1 and CDR2 from the germline V gene are GTSNPN and SVGIG (reference sequence). Trimming stripped 3 bases from V and 5 bases from J, with 10 bases between. This CDR3 spans 13 amino acids. In nucleotides, the CDR3 is TGTGCCTGGAGCGCCACATGGACCGGGGAGCTGTTTTTT. It translates to CAWSATWTGELFF.

The chain links TRBV29-1 to TRBJ2-3; weak D call: TRBD2 (5 bases). From germline, CDR1 is SQVTM and CDR2 ANQGSEA. CDR3 length equals 15 residues. V was cut by 3 bases and J by 1 base, with 14 bases left in between. CDR3 in amino acids: CSVDGLAPRTDTQYF. CDR3 bases: TGCAGCGTTGATGGGCTAGCTCCACGCACAGATACGCAGTATTTT.

The V call is TRBV13, the J call TRBJ2-7; unclear D gene. Between the trimmed V and J ends, which lost 2 bases and 1 base, there was a span of 12 bases. The CDR3 extends over 15 amino acids. Germline CDR1 is PRHDT and CDR2 is FYEKMQ (reference sequence). The CDR3 sequence is CASSLSTASSYEQYF. The CDR3 bases are TGTGCCAGCAGCTTATCAACAGCGAGTTCCTACGAGCAGTACTTC. The whole variable domain, remainder taken from reference TRBV13 and TRBJ2-7, is AAGVIQSPRHLIKEKRETATLKCYPIPRHDTVYWYQQGPGQDPQFLISFYEKMQSDKGSIPDRFSAQQFSDYHSELNMSSLELGDSALYFCASSLSTASSYEQYFGPGTRLTVT.

The genes are TRBV9 and TRBJ1-1; the D is unclear. Trimming removed 0 bases from V and 4 bases from J, with 13 bases in between. The CDR3 is made up of 15 amino acids. The V gene's germline CDR1 is SGDLS and CDR2 YYNGEE. CDR3 DNA sequence: TGTGCCAGCAGCGTAGTCCCGGGAATGGGCACTGAAGCTTTCTTT. Encoded protein: CASSVVPGMGTEAFF.

The chain couples TRBV6-1 to TRBJ1-5; D is unclear. CDR3 length: 14 amino acids. Trimming stripped 0 bases from V and 7 bases from J, with 10 bases between. CDR1 is MNHNS, CDR2 SASEGT, per germline. The CDR3: CASSEAGSQQPQHF. In DNA, the CDR3 is TGTGCCAGCAGTGAAGCAGGGTCACAACAGCCCCAGCATTTT.

The chain combines TRBV7-6 with TRBJ2-7, with 12 bases fitting TRBD2. This CDR3 is built from 19 residues. Trimming took 5 bases from V and 0 from J; bases not matched to a gene: 14. CDR1 is SGHVS and CDR2 is FNYEAQ in the germline V gene. CDR3 residues: CASSQTSGSSTGYSYEQYF. CDR3 in DNA: TGTGCCAGCAGCCAGACTAGCGGGAGTTCTACGGGATACTCCTACGAGCAGTACTTC.